This entry describes one T cell receptor beta chain. Study processing details: Reference gene primer amplification gave nucleated cell count estimates. Method: immunoSEQ multiplex PCR; TCRdb's copy keeps in-frame clones and lacks some. V and J calls and clone size come straight from that table; D and trimming were deduced from the DNA. The sample has about 81,000 clones, 70% to 85% seen once. The source of the sample is a study of blood T cell repertoires in COVID-19. From germline, CDR1 is KGHSH and CDR2 LQKENI. The CDR3 spans 17 residues. With 3 bases clipped from V and 1 base from J, the junction kept 9 bases outside the gene matches.

The rearrangement links TRBV18 to TRBJ1-5, with 7 bases matching TRBD1. Sequencing was done on a sample of peripheral blood. The sequence derives from a human donor in a cohort sampled during active COVID-19. As DNA, the CDR3 is TGTGCCAGCTCACCCCTACTCGACAGGGCCAGCAATCAGCCCCAGCATTTT. The encoded protein is CASSPLLDRASNQPQHF.